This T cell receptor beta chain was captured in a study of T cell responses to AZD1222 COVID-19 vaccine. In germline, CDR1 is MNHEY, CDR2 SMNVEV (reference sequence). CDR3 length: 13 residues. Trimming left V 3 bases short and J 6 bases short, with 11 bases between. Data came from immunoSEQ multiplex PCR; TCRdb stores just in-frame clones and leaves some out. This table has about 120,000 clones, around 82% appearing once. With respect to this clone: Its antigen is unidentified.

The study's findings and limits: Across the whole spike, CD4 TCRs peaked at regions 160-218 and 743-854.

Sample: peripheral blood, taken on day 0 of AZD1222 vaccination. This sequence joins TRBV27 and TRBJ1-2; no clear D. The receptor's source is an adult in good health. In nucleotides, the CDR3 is TGTGCCAGCAGTTTTGGCCAGTCGGATGGCTACACCTTC. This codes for CASSFGQSDGYTF.